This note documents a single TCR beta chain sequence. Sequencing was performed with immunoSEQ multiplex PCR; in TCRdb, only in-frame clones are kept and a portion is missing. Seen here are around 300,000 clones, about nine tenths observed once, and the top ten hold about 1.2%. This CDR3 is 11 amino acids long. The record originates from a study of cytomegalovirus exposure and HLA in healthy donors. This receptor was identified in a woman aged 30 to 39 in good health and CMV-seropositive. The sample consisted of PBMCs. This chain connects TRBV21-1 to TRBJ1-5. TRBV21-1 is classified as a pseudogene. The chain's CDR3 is CASRGNQPQHF. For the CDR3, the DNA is TGTGCCAGCAGGGGCAATCAGCCCCAGCATTTT.